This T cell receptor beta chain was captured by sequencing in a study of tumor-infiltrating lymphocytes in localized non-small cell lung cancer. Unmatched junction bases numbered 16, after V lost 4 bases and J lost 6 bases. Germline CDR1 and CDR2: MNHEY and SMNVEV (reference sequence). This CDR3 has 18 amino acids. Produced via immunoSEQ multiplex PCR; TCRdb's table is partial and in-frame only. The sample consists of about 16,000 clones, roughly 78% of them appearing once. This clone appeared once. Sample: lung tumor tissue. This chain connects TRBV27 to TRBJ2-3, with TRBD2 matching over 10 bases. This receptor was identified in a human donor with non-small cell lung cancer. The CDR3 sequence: CASSSHKLAGGVQDTQYF. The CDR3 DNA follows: TGTGCCAGCAGTTCACATAAATTAGCGGGAGGAGTACAGGATACGCAGTATTTT.